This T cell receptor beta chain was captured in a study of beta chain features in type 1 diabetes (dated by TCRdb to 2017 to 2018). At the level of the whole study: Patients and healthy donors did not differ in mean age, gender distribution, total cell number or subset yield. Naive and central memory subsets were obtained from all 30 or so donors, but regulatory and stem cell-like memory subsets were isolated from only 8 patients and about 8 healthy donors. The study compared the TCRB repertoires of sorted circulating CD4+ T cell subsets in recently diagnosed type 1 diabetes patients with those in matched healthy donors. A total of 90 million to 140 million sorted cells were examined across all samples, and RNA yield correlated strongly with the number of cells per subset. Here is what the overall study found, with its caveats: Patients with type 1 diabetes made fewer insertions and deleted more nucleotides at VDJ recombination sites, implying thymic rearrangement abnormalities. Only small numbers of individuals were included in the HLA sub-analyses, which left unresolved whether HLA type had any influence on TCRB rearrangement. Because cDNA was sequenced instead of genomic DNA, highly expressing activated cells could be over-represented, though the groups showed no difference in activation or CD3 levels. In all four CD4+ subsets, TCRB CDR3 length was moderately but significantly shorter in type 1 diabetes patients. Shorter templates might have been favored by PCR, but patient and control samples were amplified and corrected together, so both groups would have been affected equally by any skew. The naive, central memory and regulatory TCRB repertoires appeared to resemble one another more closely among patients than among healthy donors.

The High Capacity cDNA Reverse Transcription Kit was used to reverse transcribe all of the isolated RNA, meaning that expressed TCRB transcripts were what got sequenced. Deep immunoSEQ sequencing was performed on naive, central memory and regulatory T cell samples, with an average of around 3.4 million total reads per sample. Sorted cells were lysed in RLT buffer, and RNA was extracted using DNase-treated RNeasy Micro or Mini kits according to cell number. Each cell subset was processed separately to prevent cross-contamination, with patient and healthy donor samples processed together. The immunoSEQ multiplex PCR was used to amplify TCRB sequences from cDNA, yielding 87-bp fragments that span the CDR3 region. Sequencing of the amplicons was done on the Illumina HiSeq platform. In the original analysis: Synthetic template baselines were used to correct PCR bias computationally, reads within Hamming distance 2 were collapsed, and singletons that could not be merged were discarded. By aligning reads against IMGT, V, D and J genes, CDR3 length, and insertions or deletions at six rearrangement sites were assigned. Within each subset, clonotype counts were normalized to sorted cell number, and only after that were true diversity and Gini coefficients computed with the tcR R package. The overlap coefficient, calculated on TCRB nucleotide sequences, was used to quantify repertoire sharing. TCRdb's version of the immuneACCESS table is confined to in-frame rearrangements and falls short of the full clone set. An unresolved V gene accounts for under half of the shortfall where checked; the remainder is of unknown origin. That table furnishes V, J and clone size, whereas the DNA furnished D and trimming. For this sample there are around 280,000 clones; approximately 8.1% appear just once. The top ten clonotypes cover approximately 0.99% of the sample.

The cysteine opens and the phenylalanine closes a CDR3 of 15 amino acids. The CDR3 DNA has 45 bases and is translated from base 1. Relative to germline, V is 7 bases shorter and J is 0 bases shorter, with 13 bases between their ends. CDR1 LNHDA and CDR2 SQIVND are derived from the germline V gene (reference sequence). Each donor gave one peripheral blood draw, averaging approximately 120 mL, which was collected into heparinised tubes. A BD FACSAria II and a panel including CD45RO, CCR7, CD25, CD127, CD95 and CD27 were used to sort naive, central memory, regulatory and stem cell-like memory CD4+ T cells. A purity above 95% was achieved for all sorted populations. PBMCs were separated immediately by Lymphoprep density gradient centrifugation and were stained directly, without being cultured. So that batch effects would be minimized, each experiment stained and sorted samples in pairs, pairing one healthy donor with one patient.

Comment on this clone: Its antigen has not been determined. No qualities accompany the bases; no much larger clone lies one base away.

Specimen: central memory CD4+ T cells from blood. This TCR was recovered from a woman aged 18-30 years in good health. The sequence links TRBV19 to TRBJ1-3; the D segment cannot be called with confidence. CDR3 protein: CASNPQPASGNTIYF. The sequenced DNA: TGTGCCAGTAACCCGCAGCCCGCCTCTGGAAACACCATATATTTT.